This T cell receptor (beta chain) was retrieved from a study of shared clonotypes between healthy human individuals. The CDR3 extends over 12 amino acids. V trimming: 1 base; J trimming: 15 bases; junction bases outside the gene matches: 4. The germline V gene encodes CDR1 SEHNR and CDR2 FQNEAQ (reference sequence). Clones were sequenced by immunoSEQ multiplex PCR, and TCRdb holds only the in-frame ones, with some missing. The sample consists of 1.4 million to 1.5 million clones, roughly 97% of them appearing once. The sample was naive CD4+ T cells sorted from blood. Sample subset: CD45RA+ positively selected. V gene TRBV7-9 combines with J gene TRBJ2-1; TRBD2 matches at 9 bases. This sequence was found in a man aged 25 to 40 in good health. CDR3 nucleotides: TGTGCCAGCAGCTTAGGCGGGACTAGCATGTTCTTC. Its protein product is CASSLGGTSMFF.